These 8 T cell receptor beta chains originate from one sample sequenced in a study of cytomegalovirus exposure and HLA in healthy donors (dated by TCRdb to between 2016 and 2019). Libraries were constructed by the immunoSEQ multiplex PCR assay. A mixture of 60 forward primers for TCR Vbeta segments and 13 reverse primers for TCR Jbeta segments was used in the multiplex PCR. The source is immuneACCESS, and TCRdb retained only in-frame sequences with V and J called. Part of the clones is not carried over; for the studies checked, unresolved V genes explain less than half of this, and the remainder is unexplained. The record for this sample contains approximately 170,000 clones. The top ten hold about 0.8% of the sample. The sample consisted of PBMCs. The receptors come from a woman under 30 in good health and CMV-seropositive.

The V call is TRBV19, the J call TRBJ1-1; TRBD1 aligns across 9 bases. Germline V lookup: CDR1 LNHDA, CDR2 SQIVND (reference sequence). The CDR3 is 14 amino acids. J lost 3 bases, V lost 6 bases, and 5 bases had no gene match. CDR3: CASRYTGGYTEAFF. The DNA for the CDR3 is TGTGCCAGTAGGTATACAGGGGGCTACACTGAAGCTTTCTTT.

The chain uses TRBV11-3 and TRBJ1-1; D might be TRBD1 (5 bases). The germline V gene has CDR1 SGHNT and CDR2 YENEEA. The CDR3 length is 15 residues. Deletions cut 1 base from V and 4 bases from J, with 13 bases between. CDR3 loop: CASSLGGASFTEAFF. In DNA form, the CDR3 reads TGTGCCAGCAGCTTAGGGGGCGCCTCATTCACTGAAGCTTTCTTT.

The chain carries TRBV7-8 and TRBJ2-5; TRBD2 agrees at 8 bases. V was pared by 3 bases and J by 1 base, with 4 bases of the junction left unmatched. Germline lookup yields CDR1 SGHVS and CDR2 FQNEAQ. This CDR3 has 15 residues. As DNA, the CDR3 is TGTGCCAGCAGCTTCTCCGGACTAGCCCAAGAGACCCAGTACTTC. Its protein is CASSFSGLAQETQYF.

The chain links TRBV18 to TRBJ1-1, with D perhaps matching TRBD1 (6 bases). V was shortened by 5 bases and J by 3 bases, with 10 bases between the two germline ends. The V gene's germline CDR1 is KGHSH and CDR2 LQKENI. The CDR3 has 13 amino acids. This CDR3 is CASSRGGDTEAFF. The CDR3 DNA follows: TGTGCCAGCTCAAGGGGGGGGGACACTGAAGCTTTCTTT.

The chain recombines TRBV2 with TRBJ2-6; a possible D gene is TRBD1 (6 bases). Germline assignment: CDR1 SNHLY and CDR2 FYNNEI. Trimming cost V 6 bases and J 0 bases, with 15 bases left between them. The CDR3 length is 17 residues. The DNA of the CDR3 is TGTGCCAGCAGCCGGGACATTCCCGGCTCTGGGGCCAACGTCCTGACTTTC. Translating gives CASSRDIPGSGANVLTF.

V gene TRBV2 combines with J gene TRBJ2-6; D gene ambiguous. This CDR3 spans 14 amino acids. V was trimmed by 10 bases and J by 4 bases, leaving 14 bases between them. Per germline, CDR1 SNHLY and CDR2 FYNNEI. DNA for the CDR3: TGTGCCACCTCAATGGGCACCGGGGCCAACGTCCTGACTTTC. Its protein product is CATSMGTGANVLTF.

This rearrangement joins TRBV15 to TRBJ1-3; no clear D gene. With 0 bases removed from V and 7 bases from J, the gap between germline ends came to 7 bases. The CDR3 is made up of 13 amino acids. In germline, CDR1 is LNHNV, CDR2 YYDKDF (reference sequence). The CDR3 sequence is CATSRDTVNTIYF. In DNA, the CDR3 is TGTGCCACCAGCAGAGACACAGTCAACACCATATATTTT.

The CDR3 here is CASSPDRVGTEAFF. CDR3 DNA sequence: TGTGCCAGCTCGCCGGACAGGGTCGGAACTGAAGCTTTCTTT. The rearrangement links TRBV18 to TRBJ1-1, with 8 bases identical to TRBD1. With V trimmed by 6 bases and J by 5 bases, 8 bases remained unmatched. CDR1 and CDR2 (germline): KGHSH, LQKENI. The CDR3 sequence is 14 residues long.